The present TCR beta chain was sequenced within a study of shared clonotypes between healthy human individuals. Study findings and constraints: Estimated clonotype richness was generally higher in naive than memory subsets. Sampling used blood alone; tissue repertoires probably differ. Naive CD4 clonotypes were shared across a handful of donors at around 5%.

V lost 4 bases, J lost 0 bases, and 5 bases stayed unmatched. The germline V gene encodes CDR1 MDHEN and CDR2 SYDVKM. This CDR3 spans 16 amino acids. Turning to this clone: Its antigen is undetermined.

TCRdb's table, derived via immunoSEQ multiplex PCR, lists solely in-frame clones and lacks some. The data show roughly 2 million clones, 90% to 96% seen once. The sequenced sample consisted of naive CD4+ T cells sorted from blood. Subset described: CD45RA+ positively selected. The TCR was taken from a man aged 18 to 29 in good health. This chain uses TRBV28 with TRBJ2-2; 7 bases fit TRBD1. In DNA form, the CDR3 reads TGTGCCAGCAGTTCCCTGGGACAGCCGAACACCGGGGAGCTGTTTTTT. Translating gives CASSSLGQPNTGELFF.